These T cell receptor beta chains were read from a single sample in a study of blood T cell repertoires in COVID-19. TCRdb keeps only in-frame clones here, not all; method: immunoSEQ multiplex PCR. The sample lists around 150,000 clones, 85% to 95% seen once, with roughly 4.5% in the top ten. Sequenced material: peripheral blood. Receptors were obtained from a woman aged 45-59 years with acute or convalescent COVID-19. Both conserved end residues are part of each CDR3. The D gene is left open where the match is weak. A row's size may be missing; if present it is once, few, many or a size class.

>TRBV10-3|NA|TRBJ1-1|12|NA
CATGFGGTEAFF
TGTGCCACCGGGTTCGGGGGGACTGAAGCTTTCTTT
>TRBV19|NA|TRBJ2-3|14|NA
CASSISQGTDTQYF
TGTGCCAGTAGCATCTCCCAGGGTACAGATACGCAGTATTTT
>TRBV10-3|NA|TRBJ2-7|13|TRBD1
CAIRRQGSDEQYF
TGTGCCATCAGAAGACAGGGTTCCGACGAGCAGTACTTC
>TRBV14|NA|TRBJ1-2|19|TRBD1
CASSSFLGEGALANYGYTF
TGTGCCAGCAGCTCTTTCCTCGGAGAGGGGGCCTTGGCTAACTATGGCTACACCTTC
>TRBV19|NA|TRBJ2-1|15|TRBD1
CASSFRGQVKDEQFF
TGTGCCAGTAGTTTCCGAGGACAGGTGAAGGATGAGCAGTTCTTC
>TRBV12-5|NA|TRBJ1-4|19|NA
CASGLVQGLGRGHNEKLFF
TGTGCTAGTGGTTTGGTACAAGGCTTGGGGAGGGGTCATAATGAAAAACTGTTTTTT
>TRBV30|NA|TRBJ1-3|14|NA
CAWGLAGNGNTIYF
TGTGCCTGGGGCTTGGCAGGGAATGGAAACACCATATATTTT
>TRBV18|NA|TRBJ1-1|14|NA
CASSPGRSSFEAFF
TGTGCCAGCTCACCAGGGAGGAGCTCTTTTGAAGCTTTCTTT
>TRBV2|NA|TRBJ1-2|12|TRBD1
CASEGTVYGYTF
TGTGCCAGCGAGGGGACAGTCTATGGCTACACCTTC
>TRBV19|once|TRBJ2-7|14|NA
CASSNQGGAYEQYF
TGTGCCAGTAGTAACCAGGGTGGGGCCTACGAGCAGTACTTC
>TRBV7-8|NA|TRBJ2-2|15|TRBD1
CASSSRGLGTGELFF
TGTGCCAGCAGTTCGAGGGGGCTTGGCACCGGGGAGCTGTTTTTT
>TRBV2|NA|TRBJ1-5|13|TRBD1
CASTQGGNQPQHF
TGTGCCAGCACACAGGGGGGCAATCAGCCCCAGCATTTT
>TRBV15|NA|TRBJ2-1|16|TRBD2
CATSSFGAGVHNEQFF
TGTGCCACCAGCAGCTTCGGAGCGGGAGTGCACAATGAGCAGTTCTTC
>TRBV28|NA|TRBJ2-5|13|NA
CASSLGGAKTQYF
TGTGCCAGCAGTTTAGGGGGGGCAAAGACCCAGTACTTC
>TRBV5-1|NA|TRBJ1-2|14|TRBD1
CASSYYGQGDGYTF
TGCGCCAGCAGCTACTACGGACAGGGGGATGGCTACACCTTC
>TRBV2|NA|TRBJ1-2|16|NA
CASRAHAPLDSYGYTF
TGTGCCAGCAGGGCCCACGCCCCACTAGATAGCTATGGCTACACCTTC
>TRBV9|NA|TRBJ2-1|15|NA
CASSPQQRIYNEQFF
TGTGCCAGCAGCCCCCAACAGCGGATCTACAATGAGCAGTTCTTC
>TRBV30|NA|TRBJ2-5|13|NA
CAWSGSGWETQYF
TGTGCCTGGAGTGGGAGCGGGTGGGAGACCCAGTACTTC
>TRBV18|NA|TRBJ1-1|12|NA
CASSGLNTEAFF
TGTGCCAGCTCAGGCCTGAACACTGAAGCTTTCTTT
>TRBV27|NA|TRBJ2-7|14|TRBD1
CASSRRQGEDEQYF
TGTGCCAGCAGCCGAAGACAGGGAGAGGACGAGCAGTACTTC
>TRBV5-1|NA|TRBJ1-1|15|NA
CASSRAGVESTEAFF
TGCGCCAGCAGCAGAGCAGGGGTGGAGAGCACTGAAGCTTTCTTT
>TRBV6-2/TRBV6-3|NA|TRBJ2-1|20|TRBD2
CASSDPGLAGRRHSYNEQFF
TGTGCCAGCAGTGATCCCGGACTAGCGGGGAGACGACACTCCTACAATGAGCAGTTCTTC
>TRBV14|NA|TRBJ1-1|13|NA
CASSNLGGVEAFF
TGTGCCAGCTCAAACCTAGGGGGGGTTGAAGCTTTCTTT
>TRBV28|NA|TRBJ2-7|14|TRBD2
CASSPGGGEYEQYF
TGTGCCAGCAGTCCCGGGGGGGGAGAATACGAGCAGTACTTC
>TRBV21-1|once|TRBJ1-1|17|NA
CASSSRQTDGTNTEAFF
TGTGCCAGCAGCTCACGACAGACGGACGGAACGAACACTGAAGCTTTCTTT
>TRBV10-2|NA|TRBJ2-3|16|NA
CASRSPVGADTDTQYF
TGCGCCAGCAGGTCCCCGGTAGGAGCAGATACAGATACGCAGTATTTT
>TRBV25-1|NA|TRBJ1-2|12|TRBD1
CASRGTAGGYTF
TGTGCCAGCAGGGGGACAGCGGGTGGCTACACCTTC
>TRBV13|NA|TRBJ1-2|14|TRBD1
CASSRRDSHYGYTF
TGTGCCAGCAGCAGGCGGGACAGCCACTATGGCTACACCTTC
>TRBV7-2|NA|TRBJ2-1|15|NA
CASSPQTSSYNEQFF
TGTGCCAGCAGCCCACAGACTAGCTCCTACAATGAGCAGTTCTTC
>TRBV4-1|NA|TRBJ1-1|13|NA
CASSRGRDTEAFF
TGCGCCAGCAGCCGAGGGCGCGACACTGAAGCTTTCTTT
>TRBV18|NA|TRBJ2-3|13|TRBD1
CASSGQAEGTQYF
TGTGCCAGCTCGGGACAGGCCGAGGGCACGCAGTATTTT
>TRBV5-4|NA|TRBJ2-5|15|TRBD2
CASSLEAGGEETQYF
TGTGCCAGCAGCTTGGAAGCGGGAGGGGAAGAGACCCAGTACTTC
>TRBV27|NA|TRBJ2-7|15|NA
CASSSWDSYSYEQYF
TGTGCCAGCAGTTCTTGGGACTCCTACTCCTACGAGCAGTACTTC
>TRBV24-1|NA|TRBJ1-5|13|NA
CATSDPGGQPQHF
TGTGCCACCAGTGACCCCGGCGGGCAGCCCCAGCATTTT
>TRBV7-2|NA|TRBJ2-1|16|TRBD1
CASSLNPGQLNFGQFF
TGTGCCAGCAGCTTAAACCCGGGACAGCTTAACTTTGGGCAGTTCTTC
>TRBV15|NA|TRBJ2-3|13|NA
CATRIRGTDTQYF
TGTGCCACCAGGATTCGGGGGACCGATACGCAGTATTTT
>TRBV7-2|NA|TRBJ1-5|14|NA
CASSRDNGNQPQHF
TGTGCCAGCAGCCGGGACAATGGCAATCAGCCCCAGCATTTT
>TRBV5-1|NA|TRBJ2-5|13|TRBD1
CASSLDRGETQYF
TGCGCCAGCAGCTTGGACAGGGGAGAGACCCAGTACTTC
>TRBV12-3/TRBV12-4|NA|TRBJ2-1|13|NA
CASSLRQGNEQFF
TGTGCCAGCAGTTTAAGGCAGGGCAATGAGCAGTTCTTC
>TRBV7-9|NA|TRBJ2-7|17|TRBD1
CASSSQTSPRGRNGAYF
TGTGCCAGCAGCTCCCAGACCTCGCCCAGGGGGCGAAACGGTGCTTACTTC
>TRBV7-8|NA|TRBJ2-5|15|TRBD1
CASSLGRDRQETQYF
TGTGCCAGCAGCTTAGGACGGGACAGACAAGAGACCCAGTACTTC